Following are 31 T cell receptor beta chains from one sample sequenced in a study of CD8+ T cells in alopecia areata (dated by TCRdb to 2017 to 2018). Sample time point, as interpreted from the label and publication: less than 25 weeks on oral tofacitinib. The treatment or condition label on this specimen signifies: oral pan-JAK inhibitor, 5-10 mg twice daily. Library generation was performed with the immunoSEQ multiplex PCR assay. For TCR sequencing, RNA was extracted from every sample and reverse transcribed into cDNA to serve as template. Sourced from immuneACCESS, this table was stored by TCRdb with only in-frame sequences that have V and J called. A share of the clones is absent; for the studies checked, an unresolved V gene accounts for under half, and the remainder has no known explanation. The sample records 170,000 or so clones, roughly 64% of which are singletons. Jointly, the top ten make up roughly 13% of the sample.

The sequencing here drew on CD8+ T cells sorted from blood, taken at week 24, from a patient treated with tofacitinib. These receptors came from a human donor with alopecia areata.

This chain links TRBV12-5 with TRBJ2-1; no clear D gene. V shed 0 bases and J shed 9 bases, with 9 bases lying between them. This CDR3 has 13 residues. Germline values: CDR1 LGHNT, CDR2 FRNRAP. CDR3 nucleotide sequence: TGTGCTAGTGGTTTGGTCTCGGCGGCTGAGCAGTTCTTC. It codes for CASGLVSAAEQFF.

This clone has just a few counts. The chain carries TRBV4-1 and TRBJ2-6; D uncertain. There are 16 residues in the CDR3. Trimming cost V 5 bases and J 4 bases, with 15 bases left between them. CDR1 is MGHRA, CDR2 YSYEKL, per germline. CDR3 residues: CASSSVRVRGANVLTF. CDR3 DNA: TGCGCCAGCAGCTCAGTAAGAGTTCGAGGGGCCAACGTCCTGACTTTC.

The chain links TRBV7-9 to TRBJ1-2, with no clear D. The CDR3 spans 12 residues. Trimming stripped 1 base from V and 6 bases from J, with 6 bases between. From germline, CDR1 is SEHNR and CDR2 FQNEAQ (reference sequence). As DNA, the CDR3 is TGTGCCAGCAGCTTAGGTCTCGATGGCTACACCTTC. Its translation: CASSLGLDGYTF.

The V call is TRBV27, the J call TRBJ1-1; D perhaps matches TRBD1 (6 bases). V gave up 6 bases and J gave up 10 bases, with 15 bases separating them. Per germline, CDR1 MNHEY and CDR2 SMNVEV (reference sequence). The CDR3 covers 12 residues. The DNA for the CDR3 is TGTGCCAGCAGCGGACAGACTCACCGAGCTTTCTTT. Encoded protein: CASSGQTHRAFF.

The CDR3 here is CASSQVWQGNTGELFF. CDR3 DNA sequence: TGTGCCAGCAGCCAAGTTTGGCAGGGGAACACCGGGGAGCTGTTTTTT. The V call is TRBV14, the J call TRBJ2-2, with a tentative D call TRBD1 (5 bases). V was clipped by 1 base and J by 1 base, with 10 bases between them. The CDR3 totals 16 residues. Germline loops: CDR1 SGHDN, CDR2 FVKESK.

The chain is built from TRBV6-1 and TRBJ2-3, with 10 bases lining up with TRBD2. Germline assignment: CDR1 MNHNS and CDR2 SASEGT. Trimming at V came to 2 bases and at J to 2 bases, leaving 4 bases not matched to a gene. The CDR3 is made up of 16 amino acids. Here the CDR3 reads CASSERSGGATDTQYF. CDR3 nucleotide sequence: TGTGCCAGCAGTGAAAGAAGCGGGGGGGCCACAGATACGCAGTATTTT.

This clone was seen more than once but under ten times. V and J are TRBV29-1 and TRBJ2-5; no clear D. The length of the CDR3 is 13 residues. The ends were cut back, 1 base at V and 5 bases at J, with 11 bases in the middle. Looked up from germline, CDR1 is SQVTM and CDR2 is ANQGSEA. CDR3 sequence: CSVEGGDGETQYF. The CDR3 nucleotides are TGCAGCGTTGAAGGAGGTGATGGGGAGACCCAGTACTTC.

This chain joins TRBV7-9 and TRBJ2-5; 14 nucleotides align to TRBD2. CDR1 and CDR2 (germline): SEHNR, FQNEAQ (reference sequence). The CDR3 loop spans 17 amino acids. V gave up 4 bases and J gave up 5 bases; unmatched junction bases: 9. For the CDR3, the DNA is TGTGCCAGCAGCTCCCTGACTAGCGGGGGGGCCTCTGAGACCCAGTACTTC. This translates into CASSSLTSGGASETQYF.

This chain connects TRBV13 to TRBJ2-3, with D perhaps matching TRBD1 (7 bases). This CDR3 contains 15 residues. The germline gives CDR1 PRHDT, CDR2 FYEKMQ (reference sequence). V was clipped by 5 bases and J by 5 bases, with 17 bases between them. The CDR3 loop is CASSPPRQGGDTQYF. The DNA of the CDR3 is TGTGCCAGCAGCCCACCCCGACAGGGAGGAGATACGCAGTATTTT.

V usage is TRBV6-5 and J usage is TRBJ2-1; the D gene is possibly TRBD1 (5 bases). The V end lost 0 bases, the J end lost 8 bases, and 11 bases lay between the germline ends. The CDR3 spans 14 residues. Germline V CDR1 and CDR2: MNHEY, SVGAGI. The CDR3: CASSYSKTGYEQFF. DNA of the CDR3: TGTGCCAGCAGTTACTCGAAAACAGGCTATGAGCAGTTCTTC.

V is TRBV29-1 and J is TRBJ2-1, with 8 positions matching TRBD1. This CDR3 spans 16 amino acids. V shed 2 bases, J shed 4 bases, and the junction held 10 bases outside the gene matches. CDR1 and CDR2 (germline): SQVTM, ANQGSEA. CDR3 sequence reads: CSVEPSRDRSYNEQFF. DNA of the CDR3: TGCAGCGTTGAACCTTCCCGGGACAGGAGTTACAATGAGCAGTTCTTC.

This sequence joins TRBV29-1 and TRBJ1-2, with D possibly matching TRBD1 (5 bases). The CDR3 spans 14 residues. Trimming stripped 0 bases from V and 8 bases from J, with 16 bases between. The germline V gene has CDR1 SQVTM and CDR2 ANQGSEA. The CDR3 sequence: CSVEELVGGEGYTF. CDR3 DNA sequence: TGCAGCGTTGAAGAGCTAGTCGGGGGTGAGGGCTACACCTTC. Together with reference TRBV29-1 and TRBJ1-2, the CDR3 gives the full variable domain: SAVISQKPSRDICQRGTSLTIQCQVDSQVTMMFWYRQQPGQSLTLIATANQGSEATYESGFVIDKFPISRPNLTFSTLTVSNMSPEDSSIYLCSVEELVGGEGYTFGSGTRLTVV.

This clone was counted a single time. The J gene is TRBJ1-1, the V gene TRBV30, with 7 bases aligning to TRBD1. This CDR3 contains 12 residues. V was clipped by 0 bases and J by 8 bases; unmatched bases: 3. Per the germline V gene, CDR1 is GTSNPN and CDR2 is SVGIG (reference sequence). The CDR3: CAWSVGTAEAFF. CDR3 DNA sequence: TGTGCCTGGAGTGTAGGGACAGCAGAAGCTTTCTTT.

This chain connects TRBV4-1 to TRBJ2-7; no reliable D call. Looked up from germline, CDR1 is MGHRA and CDR2 is YSYEKL. The CDR3 runs to 14 residues. Between the trimmed V and J ends, which lost 1 base and 0 bases, there was a span of 7 bases. The CDR3 coding sequence is TGCGCCAGCAGCCAAGGCAGCAACTCCTACGAGCAGTACTTC. It encodes CASSQGSNSYEQYF.

The chain has TRBV5-1 and TRBJ1-4; TRBD1 might be the D (6 bases). The CDR3 runs to 17 residues. Per the germline V gene, CDR1 is SGHRS and CDR2 is YFSETQ. Trimming stripped 2 bases from V and 8 bases from J, with 22 bases between. CDR3: CASSFAGIGGASEKLFF. The CDR3 DNA is TGCGCCAGCAGCTTCGCTGGGATTGGGGGCGCCTCCGAAAAACTGTTTTTT.

This clone showed up just a few times. This chain joins TRBV5-6 and TRBJ2-1; D remains ambiguous. The CDR3 runs 12 residues. The V gene's germline CDR1 is SGHDT and CDR2 YYEEEE. Trimming removed 1 base from V and 5 bases from J, with 4 bases in between. This CDR3 reads CASSLRNNEQFF. The CDR3 DNA follows: TGTGCCAGCAGCTTGCGTAACAATGAGCAGTTCTTC. Filled out from reference TRBV5-6 and TRBJ2-1, the complete variable domain reads DAGVTQSPTHLIKTRGQQVTLRCSPKSGHDTVSWYQQALGQGPQFIFQYYEEEERQRGNFPDRFSGHQFPNYSSELNVNALLLGDSALYLCASSLRNNEQFFGPGTRLTVL.

The genes are TRBV5-1 and TRBJ2-2; D is possibly TRBD1 (6 bases). Per germline, CDR1 SGHRS and CDR2 YFSETQ. This CDR3 contains 16 residues. The germline V and J ends were trimmed by 6 bases and 2 bases, with 17 bases remaining between them. The CDR3 coding sequence is TGCGCCAGCACCAGCACGAGGGACACCAACACCGGGGAGCTGTTTTTT. Translation gives CASTSTRDTNTGELFF.

This sequence joins TRBV5-1 and TRBJ2-7; TRBD1 aligns across 8 bases. The CDR3 length is 15 residues. The junction had 9 bases not matched to a gene; V was cut back by 2 bases and J by 5 bases. Per the germline V gene, CDR1 is SGHRS and CDR2 is YFSETQ. Here the CDR3 DNA reads TGCGCCAGCAGCTTCGGACAGGGACTTCCCAACGAGCAGTACTTC. Translating gives CASSFGQGLPNEQYF.

The V call is TRBV5-6, the J call TRBJ1-1; weak D call: TRBD1 (6 bases). Per germline, CDR1 SGHDT and CDR2 YYEEEE. This CDR3 is 16 amino acids long. Deletions cut 1 base from V and 5 bases from J, with 18 bases between. CDR3 protein: CASSLIQSGAQTEAFF. As DNA, the CDR3 is TGTGCCAGCAGCTTGATTCAGTCAGGGGCGCAGACTGAAGCTTTCTTT.

This clone was seen a handful of times. The V and J genes are TRBV2 and TRBJ2-5, with 8 nucleotides matching TRBD2. The CDR3 loop spans 14 amino acids. V trimming: 3 bases; J trimming: 2 bases; junction bases outside the gene matches: 2. Germline-derived CDR1 and CDR2 are SNHLY and FYNNEI. CDR3 protein: CASSDVAGQETQYF. In nucleotides, the CDR3 is TGTGCCAGCAGTGACGTAGCGGGACAAGAGACCCAGTACTTC.

The chain has TRBV7-9 and TRBJ1-1, with D tentatively TRBD1 (6 bases). The germline V and J ends were trimmed by 5 bases and 2 bases, with 15 bases remaining between them. CDR3 length: 15 amino acids. From germline, CDR1 is SEHNR and CDR2 FQNEAQ (reference sequence). The chain's CDR3 is CASSLPQGSNTEAFF. For the CDR3, the DNA is TGTGCCAGCAGCCTACCACAGGGAAGCAACACTGAAGCTTTCTTT.

The rearrangement uses TRBV4-1 and TRBJ2-5; D might be TRBD1 (5 bases). Trimming shortened V by 4 bases and J by 3 bases, and 12 bases separated the two germline ends. The CDR3 spans 14 residues. CDR1 and CDR2 (germline): MGHRA, YSYEKL. The CDR3 DNA reads TGCGCCAGCAGCCCCGCGTCAGGGAAAGAGACCCAGTACTTC. Amino acids: CASSPASGKETQYF.

This chain uses TRBV4-1 with TRBJ2-1, with D unresolved. The CDR3 consists of 13 residues. Trimming stripped 3 bases from V and 7 bases from J, with 10 bases between. The germline gives CDR1 MGHRA, CDR2 YSYEKL. The CDR3 sequence is CASSQYLANEQFF. In DNA form, the CDR3 reads TGCGCCAGCAGCCAGTATCTGGCGAATGAGCAGTTCTTC.

The chain uses TRBV5-1 and TRBJ2-7; 8 bases agree with TRBD1. The trim removed 2 bases at V and 8 bases at J, leaving 9 bases unmatched. Germline CDR1 reads SGHRS; CDR2 reads YFSETQ. The CDR3 has 14 residues. The CDR3 protein is CASSFGQGLYKQYF. The CDR3 nucleotides read TGCGCCAGCAGCTTTGGACAGGGTCTTTACAAGCAGTACTTC.

The chain employs TRBV15 and TRBJ2-2; D ambiguous. This CDR3 comprises 14 residues. V lost 0 bases, J lost 1 base, and 3 bases lay in between. Per germline, CDR1 LNHNV and CDR2 YYDKDF (reference sequence). CDR3 DNA sequence: TGTGCCACCAGCAGAGAAGGGAACACCGGGGAGCTGTTTTTT. As protein: CATSREGNTGELFF.

The genes are TRBV6-5 and TRBJ2-5; no clear D gene. This CDR3 region has 14 residues. In germline, CDR1 is MNHEY, CDR2 SVGAGI. Trimming removed 4 bases from V and 5 bases from J, with 14 bases in between. This CDR3 is CASSWNKQWETQYF. The CDR3 DNA reads TGTGCCAGCAGTTGGAACAAGCAGTGGGAGACCCAGTACTTC.

The CDR3 DNA sequence: TGTGCCAGCAGTTACTTGGGGAACACTGAAGCTTTCTTT. Its protein product is CASSYLGNTEAFF. The chain joins TRBV6-5 to TRBJ1-1; the D is unclear. Germline V gene lookup returns CDR1 MNHEY and CDR2 SVGAGI. Trimming removed 1 base at V and 1 base at J, with 4 bases between. The CDR3 sequence is 13 residues long.

This sequence joins TRBV4-2 and TRBJ2-2, with 11 nucleotides matching TRBD2. Germline V gives CDR1 LGHNA, CDR2 YNFKEQ. The CDR3 spans 15 residues. Trimming at V came to 0 bases and at J to 6 bases, leaving 0 bases not matched to a gene. CDR3 in amino acids: CASSQDSGGAGELFF. In DNA form, the CDR3 reads TGTGCCAGCAGCCAAGATAGCGGGGGGGCCGGGGAGCTGTTTTTT.

In the case of this clone: Other DNA variants within this sample encode the same CDR3. J is TRBJ2-7 and V is TRBV27; 7 bases map to TRBD2. Trimming at V came to 6 bases and at J to 4 bases, leaving 0 bases not matched to a gene. This CDR3 spans 11 amino acids. Germline lookup yields CDR1 MNHEY and CDR2 SMNVEV (reference sequence). The CDR3 bases are TGTGCCAGCAGGCGGGGGTACGAGCAGTACTTC. It is translated as CASRRGYEQYF.

In this sample, this clone is medium-sized (0.01 to 0.1%). The rearrangement links TRBV7-9 to TRBJ1-1; possibly TRBD1 for D (6 bases). Per germline, CDR1 SEHNR and CDR2 FQNEAQ (reference sequence). V dropped 7 bases and J dropped 0 bases, with 15 bases sitting between them. The CDR3 loop spans 15 amino acids. CDR3 nucleotides: TGTGCCAGCAATGGGGAGGGACATCTGAACACTGAAGCTTTCTTT. Translating gives CASNGEGHLNTEAFF.

The CDR3 sequence is CASSLAGGYNEQFF. In DNA form, the CDR3 reads TGTGCCAGCAGCTTAGCGGGGGGATACAATGAGCAGTTCTTC. The chain uses TRBV13 and TRBJ2-1; the match to TRBD2 covers 7 bases. The ends lost 1 base at V and 4 bases at J; junction bases unmatched: 1. Germline V CDR1 and CDR2: PRHDT, FYEKMQ (reference sequence). There are 14 residues in the CDR3.